This T cell receptor (beta chain) was identified in a study of shared clonotypes between healthy human individuals (dated by TCRdb to the early 2020s). Looking at the study overall: Two women and a few men aged 18 to 49 years were included in the cohort. Per donor, leukapheresis produced somewhere between about 0.8 and 9.5 billion PBMCs. Per donor, three plates each were used for CD4 naive and CD4 memory, two for CD8 naive, and one for CD8 memory. To increase sequencing depth and limit assay-specific biases, different laboratories used diverse techniques to prepare libraries and sequence TCR repertoires. To estimate repertoire size and how much clonotype sharing occurs between individuals, the study deeply sequenced the blood TCR repertoires of several healthy adults. The paper as a whole reports these results and caveats: Naive subsets generally had larger estimated clonotype richness than memory subsets. Compared with non-shared clonotypes, the clonotypes found in all four sorted-subset donors had higher generation probabilities. The genetic and exposure-history diversity represented was limited by the small number of donors. Even with the large sequencing depth, rarefaction of the sorted-subset datasets indicated that sequencing was incomplete. Roughly 5.2% of naive CD4, 3.5% of naive CD8, 2.3% of memory CD4, and roughly 0.4% of memory CD8 clonotypes were shared across four donors. Based on pairwise subsampling, the degree of clonotype sharing among donors was expected to be affected by sequencing depth. Sampling was restricted to blood, and TCR repertoires in tissues likely differ from the TCR repertoires found in blood.

CD8 naive samples were CD45RO-negative cells positively selected for CCR7, giving a CD45RA+CCR7+ population that excluded TemRA cells. The donors were healthy, HIV-negative adults who had no recently reported acute infections or vaccinations. Only Caucasian adults living in Nashville, Tennessee, USA were represented among the donors. Blood was obtained by leukapheresis, after which PBMCs were separated by Ficoll-Histopaque density gradient centrifugation and cryopreserved in liquid nitrogen vapor phase. Purity and quantity of every magnetically sorted T cell population were checked by analytical flow cytometry. Genomic DNA was isolated from every sorted fraction and measured by UV absorbance on a Nanodrop 2000c. As concerns this clone: What this receptor recognizes is not known. No base quality values were provided; no much bigger clone lies one nucleotide off.

Using the deep immunoSEQ assay, multiplex PCR amplified TCR CDR3 regions from genomic DNA. Extracted genomic DNA from each cell subset was distributed evenly across all wells of several immunoSEQ 96-well plates, and each plate was treated as a replicate. For sorted subsets, around 0.2 ug genomic DNA, equal to 30,000 to 35,000 T cell genomes, was loaded into each replicate PCR. The purified libraries were quantified using a Qubit 3.0 fluorometer, sized with a Bioanalyzer 2100, and then quantified again using the KAPA Library Quantification kit. Every immunoSEQ 96-well plate was sequenced on a separate single-read 150-cycle Illumina NextSeq 550 flow cell. In the source study's methods: Because the immunoSEQ output included only junctional sequences and no quality scores, the filtering could not be the same as the filtering used for full-length reads. Sequences were annotated with PyIR, a Python wrapper for IgBLAST v1.9, using IMGT germline references to assign V/J genes and CDR3. Reads were removed for weak V/J assignments (E-value above 1e-6), missing CDR3, stop codons, out-of-frame junctions, or ambiguous translated residues. A V3J clonotype was defined by an identical inferred V gene, J gene, and CDR3 amino acid sequence. The percentage overlap between two repertoires was calculated by dividing the number of shared unique clonotypes by the size of the smaller repertoire. Three approaches were used to assess repertoire richness: RTK rarefaction, the Chao1 estimator, and Recon v2.1 estimates of unobserved clonotypes. OLGA was used to compute generation probabilities for all TCRbeta clonotypes that the gDNA method yielded from four donors. This is the immuneACCESS table as TCRdb keeps it, with only in-frame sequences that have V and J called. A part of the clones is gone; compared with another copy, unresolved V genes explain less than half, and the rest is unexplained. V, J and clone size were drawn from that table, and D and trimming were deduced from the DNA. In this sample the table shows fewer than 800,000 clones, about 92% of which occur a single time. The ten biggest clones cover approximately 25% of the sample.

The specimen was naive CD8+ T cells sorted from blood. The cell subset or site label of this sample denotes: CD45RA+CCR7+. This receptor was identified in a man in his thirties or forties in good health.

Here the CDR3 is given as CASSLTSGIGDIQYF. The DNA sequence is given as TGTGCCAGCAGTTTGACTAGCGGGATTGGGGACATTCAGTACTTC. Rearrangement joined TRBV7-8 to TRBJ2-4, with 11 central nucleotides matching TRBD2. The V end gives up 6 bases and the J end 8 bases, leaving 9 bases in the junction not matched to a gene. The CDR3 holds 15 amino acids from the cysteine to the phenylalanine. Only the CDR3 part of the read is kept: 45 bases, read in frame from the first base. CDR1 and CDR2, looked up from the germline V gene, are SGHVS and FQNEAQ.